This TCR beta chain was sequenced for a study of blood T cell repertoires in COVID-19. Germline V CDR1 and CDR2: SGHTA, FQGTGA. CDR3 size: 13 residues. Trimming removed 0 bases from V and 4 bases from J, with 6 bases in between. TCRdb's table, derived via immunoSEQ multiplex PCR, lists solely in-frame clones and lacks some. The table has about 220,000 clones, 84% seen once; the top ten hold 5.1%. Sequences were obtained from peripheral blood. The TCR originated in a woman aged 60-75 years who had recovered from COVID-19. This chain links TRBV7-3 with TRBJ1-2, with TRBD1 as a possible D gene (6 bases). The CDR3 loop is CASSLTRGYGYTF. As DNA, the CDR3 is TGTGCCAGCAGCTTAACCAGGGGCTATGGCTACACCTTC.